This passage covers 11 T cell receptor beta chains from one sample sequenced in a study of T cell responses to AZD1222 COVID-19 vaccine (dated by TCRdb to the early 2020s). The time point label corresponds to: about 28 days (+/-7) after the second vaccine dose. The library was produced with the immunoSEQ multiplex PCR assay. The clones in this table, taken by TCRdb from immuneACCESS, are in-frame only. Not every clone is retained; where verified, under half of the shortfall comes from an unresolved V gene, and the cause of the rest is unknown. The sample profile shows about 120,000 clones; around nine tenths of them were found once. Of the sample, approximately 1.4% falls within the top ten clones. Sequences were derived from peripheral blood, sampled 28 days after the second AZD1222 dose. The source of these receptors is an adult who received the AZD1222 COVID-19 vaccine.

The gene calls are TRBV28 and TRBJ1-5; D gene ambiguous. The germline CDR1 and CDR2 sequences are MDHEN and SYDVKM. V lost 5 bases and J lost 6, with 11 bases in between. This CDR3 is 13 amino acids long. The CDR3: CASSVVTAQPQHF. Written as DNA, the CDR3 is TGTGCCAGCAGTGTAGTAACAGCTCAGCCCCAGCATTTT.

The J gene is TRBJ2-6, the V gene TRBV13; D might be TRBD2 (6 bases). The germline V gene has CDR1 PRHDT and CDR2 FYEKMQ (reference sequence). The CDR3 consists of 16 residues. Between the trimmed V and J ends, which lost 5 bases and 2 bases, there was a span of 13 bases. This CDR3 reads CASSGTDEAGANVLTF. As DNA, the CDR3 is TGTGCCAGCAGCGGGACTGATGAAGCTGGGGCCAACGTCCTGACTTTC.

This clone was seen a single time. V is TRBV21-1 and J is TRBJ2-5; the table names TRBD2, a call not compared with the DNA. TRBV21-1 is an annotated pseudogene. The CDR3 loop spans 15 amino acids. The CDR3 reads CASSKGGGERETQYF. DNA of the CDR3: TGTGCCAGCAGCAAAGGAGGCGGGGAAAGAGAGACCCAGTACTTC.

The chain employs TRBV28 and TRBJ2-7; D gene ambiguous. This CDR3 has 14 residues. Germline V gene lookup returns CDR1 MDHEN and CDR2 SYDVKM. V was pared by 3 bases and J by 2 bases, with 11 bases between. Here the CDR3 DNA reads TGTGCCAGCAGTTTCGCCGGTAATACCTACGAGCAGTACTTC. Amino acids: CASSFAGNTYEQYF.

V gene TRBV6-1 combines with J gene TRBJ2-1; D remains ambiguous. In germline, CDR1 is MNHNS, CDR2 SASEGT. The CDR3 covers 13 residues. V gave up 0 bases and J gave up 7 bases, with 7 bases separating them. The CDR3 DNA reads TGTGCCAGCAGTGAAGCGCGAAAAAATGAGCAGTTCTTC. This translates into CASSEARKNEQFF.

This sequence joins TRBV12-3 or TRBV12-4 and TRBJ2-7; D may be TRBD2 (6 bases). V lost 6 bases, J lost 5 bases, and 11 bases lay in between. The CDR3 length is 12 residues. CDR3 sequence reads: CASRGTPNEQYF. For the CDR3, the DNA is TGTGCCAGCAGAGGGACTCCAAACGAGCAGTACTTC.

The genes are TRBV5-3 and TRBJ1-4; D is uncertain. TRBV5-3 qualifies as an ORF whose function is uncertain. This CDR3 spans 17 amino acids. The V end lost 4 bases, the J end lost 2 bases, and 18 bases lay between the germline ends. The CDR3 reads CARSVPWVIKTNEKLFF. CDR3 sequence (DNA): TGTGCCAGAAGCGTACCGTGGGTAATTAAGACTAATGAAAAACTGTTTTTT.

The CDR3 is CASSRHYEQYF. The CDR3 bases are TGTGCCAGCAGCCGCCACTACGAGCAGTACTTC. V and J are TRBV28 and TRBJ2-7, with D uncertain. The CDR3 has 11 residues. Germline V gene lookup returns CDR1 MDHEN and CDR2 SYDVKM. Trimming stripped 6 bases from V and 3 bases from J, with 6 bases between.

This chain links TRBV4-1 with TRBJ2-7, with TRBD1 matching over 7 bases. The ends lost 3 bases at V and 4 bases at J; junction bases unmatched: 9. The germline gives CDR1 MGHRA, CDR2 YSYEKL. This CDR3 has 15 amino acids. DNA of the CDR3: TGCGCCAGCAGCCATCTGACAGGGTTGTCTTACGAGCAGTACTTC. Translating gives CASSHLTGLSYEQYF.

V is TRBV12-3 or TRBV12-4 and J is TRBJ2-1; D is perhaps TRBD2 (7 bases). The CDR3 has 13 amino acids. V dropped 6 bases and J dropped 7 bases, with 13 bases sitting between them. The CDR3 sequence is CASRGGARNEQFF. The CDR3 DNA reads as TGTGCCAGCAGGGGGGGGGCCAGGAATGAGCAGTTCTTC.

This sequence joins TRBV28 and TRBJ2-4; no clear D gene. Germline V gives CDR1 MDHEN, CDR2 SYDVKM. Trimming took 6 bases from V and 8 from J, leaving 26 bases between them. The CDR3 covers 17 residues. The CDR3 region is CASSPNGWKLVVDIQYF. DNA of the CDR3: TGTGCCAGCAGCCCCAACGGGTGGAAGCTGGTGGTAGACATTCAGTACTTC.